This paragraph reports one T cell receptor beta chain. It has no known antigen specificity. Base qualities were left out, and no much larger clone turns up one base away. This sample was included in a study of T cell responses to AZD1222 COVID-19 vaccine (dated by TCRdb to the early 2020s). Background for the entire study: A total of over 230 trial participants underwent TCR sequencing, of whom some 200 had received two doses of AZD1222 and around 25 had received two doses of the MenACWY control vaccine. Trial participants were enrolled by age into 18-55, 56-69 and 70-plus year subgroups, with roughly 150, 30 and 60 TCR-sequenced participants respectively.

What this sample's time point label stands for: about 28 days (+/-7) after the second vaccine dose. AZD1222 recipients whose second dose came at about 4 weeks and those whose second dose came at about 12 weeks were combined into one group, since spike-specific TCR depth and breadth did not differ between the two schedules. Vaccinee samples came from UK trials COV001 and COV002, including a single-blind randomized controlled phase 2/3 trial of AZD1222 (ChAdOx1 nCoV-19) in healthy adults. For TCRbeta chain sequencing, PBMC samples were collected from trial participants at day 0 and at day 28 after the second dose. What the work shows at the level of the full study, not this receptor alone: The 56-69-year group was small, and its depth increase did not reach significance, likely because of low power. After two AZD1222 doses, both the breadth and the depth of spike-specific TCRs were significantly higher than at day 0 and than in MenACWY recipients. Because no samples from the day 14 peak response were available, repertoires could be characterized only after the peak T cell response. Vaccine-associated CD4 TCRs spanned the whole spike protein, with dominant responses in regions 160-218 and 743-854. Most participants were white British and females outnumbered males, and the authors suggested that clonal diversity may have been underestimated. Reportedly, almost half of the unique spike-specific TCRs recognized epitopes lying outside the regions that are mutated in the B.1.351 and B.1.1.7 variants. Only a handful of AZD1222 recipients were SARS-CoV-2 seropositive at baseline, limiting conclusions about previously exposed vaccinees.

V is pared back by 5 bases and J by 9 bases, with 11 bases lying between the germline termini. The CDR3 numbers 12 residues from cysteine through phenylalanine. The only DNA kept is the CDR3, 36 bases in frame from the first base. For CDR1 and CDR2, the germline V gene (reference sequence) lists LNHDA and SQIVND. The CDR3 regions of human TCRbeta chains were analyzed by immunosequencing. In the authors' own workflow: TCRs in the repertoires were matched against a reference library of SARS-CoV-2-specific TCRs that had been generated with the MIRA antigen-specificity platform. Breadth meant the fraction of unique TCRs that were SARS-CoV-2-associated, whereas depth meant the fraction of total T cells that were SARS-CoV-2-associated. Using the MIRA data, each spike-specific TCR was assigned both to the spike region to which the TCR was reactive and to a CD4 or CD8 class. Log10-transformed breadth and depth values were compared by one-way ANOVA with Sidak's multiple comparisons tests. TCRdb's version of the immuneACCESS table is confined to in-frame rearrangements and falls short of the full clone set. An unresolved V gene accounts for under half of the shortfall where checked; the remainder is of unknown origin. The V and J calls and clone size are taken from that table; D and trimming were inferred from the DNA. The sample includes about 150,000 clones, with around 90% observed a single time. The ten largest clones add up to under 4% of the sample.

This sequence originates from an adult who received the AZD1222 COVID-19 vaccine. Here the chain combines TRBV19 and TRBJ1-5; no confident D gene assignment can be made. The sequencing here drew on peripheral blood, taken 28 days after the second AZD1222 dose. The CDR3 loop reads CASSGRLAPQHF. The DNA sequence is TGTGCCAGTAGTGGCAGGCTTGCGCCCCAGCATTTT.